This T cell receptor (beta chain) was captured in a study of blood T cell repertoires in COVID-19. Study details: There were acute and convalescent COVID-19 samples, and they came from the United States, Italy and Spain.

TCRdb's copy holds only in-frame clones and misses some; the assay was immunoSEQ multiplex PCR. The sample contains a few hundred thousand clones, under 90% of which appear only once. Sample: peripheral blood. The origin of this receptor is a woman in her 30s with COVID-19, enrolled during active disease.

DNA of the CDR3: TGTGCCAGCAGCCCGGGGGGTGGTAGACAGGACAATGAGCAGTTCTTC. This encodes CASSPGGGRQDNEQFF. The V and J genes are TRBV5-4 and TRBJ2-1, with D perhaps matching TRBD2 (7 bases). Trimming removed 4 bases at V and 5 bases at J, with 19 bases between. Germline assignment: CDR1 SGHNT and CDR2 YYREEE (reference sequence). The CDR3 runs to 16 residues. Based on the CDR3 plus reference TRBV5-4 and TRBJ2-1, the full variable domain is ETGVTQSPTHLIKTRGQQVTLRCSSQSGHNTVSWYQQALGQGPQFIFQYYREEENGRGNFPPRFSGLQFPNYSSELNVNALELDDSALYLCASSPGGGRQDNEQFFGPGTRLTVL.